The T cell receptor beta chain described here comes from a study of OX40 agonist ivuxolimab in advanced cancers. This table comes from immunoSEQ multiplex PCR, and its TCRdb copy is limited to in-frame clones, with some not included. The data hold several thousand clones, with around 75% observed a single time. Germline values: CDR1 LNHDA, CDR2 SQIVND (reference sequence). After removal of 8 bases from V and 3 bases from J, the junction contained 4 bases not matched to a gene. This CDR3 is built from 13 residues. The clonotype originates from an adult with an advanced solid tumor such as melanoma, head and neck, liver or kidney cancer. The gene calls are TRBV19 and TRBJ1-2, with 9 bases that match TRBD1. The sample was CD4+ or CD8+ T cells sorted from blood, taken in a trial of the OX40 agonist ivuxolimab. This CDR3 reads CASFDRGDYGYTF. The CDR3 DNA follows: TGTGCCAGTTTCGACAGGGGGGACTATGGCTACACCTTC.